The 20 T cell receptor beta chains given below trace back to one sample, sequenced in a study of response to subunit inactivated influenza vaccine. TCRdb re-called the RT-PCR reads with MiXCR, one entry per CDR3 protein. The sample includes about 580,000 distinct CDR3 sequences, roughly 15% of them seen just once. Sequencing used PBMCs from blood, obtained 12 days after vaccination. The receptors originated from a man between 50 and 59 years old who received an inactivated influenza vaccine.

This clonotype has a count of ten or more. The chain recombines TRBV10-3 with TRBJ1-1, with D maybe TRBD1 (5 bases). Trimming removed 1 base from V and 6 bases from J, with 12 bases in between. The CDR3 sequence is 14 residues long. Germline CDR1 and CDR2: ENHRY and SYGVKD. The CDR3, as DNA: TGTGCCATCAGTGAGTTCGGGGCAAGGGCTGAAGCTTTCTTT. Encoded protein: CAISEFGARAEAFF.

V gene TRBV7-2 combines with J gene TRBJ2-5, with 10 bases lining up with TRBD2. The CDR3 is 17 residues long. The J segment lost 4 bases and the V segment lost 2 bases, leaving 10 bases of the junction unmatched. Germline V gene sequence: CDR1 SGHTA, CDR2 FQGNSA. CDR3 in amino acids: CASSLWASGRRGETQYF. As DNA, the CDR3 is TGTGCCAGCAGCTTATGGGCTAGCGGGAGAAGAGGAGAGACCCAGTACTTC.

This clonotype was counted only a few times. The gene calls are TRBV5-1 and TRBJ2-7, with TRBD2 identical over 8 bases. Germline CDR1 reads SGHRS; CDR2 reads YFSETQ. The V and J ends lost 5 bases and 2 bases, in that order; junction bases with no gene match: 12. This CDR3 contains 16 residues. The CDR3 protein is CASRPGGSGIAYEQYF. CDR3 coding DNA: TGCGCCAGCAGGCCGGGGGGTAGCGGGATTGCCTACGAGCAGTACTTC.

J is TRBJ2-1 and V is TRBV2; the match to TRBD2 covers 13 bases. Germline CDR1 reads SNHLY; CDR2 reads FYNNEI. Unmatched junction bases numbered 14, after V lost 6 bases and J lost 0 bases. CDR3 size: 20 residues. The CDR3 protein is CASREIPGLAGTSSYNEQFF. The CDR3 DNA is TGTGCCAGCAGGGAAATTCCGGGACTAGCGGGGACTAGCTCCTACAATGAGCAGTTCTTC.

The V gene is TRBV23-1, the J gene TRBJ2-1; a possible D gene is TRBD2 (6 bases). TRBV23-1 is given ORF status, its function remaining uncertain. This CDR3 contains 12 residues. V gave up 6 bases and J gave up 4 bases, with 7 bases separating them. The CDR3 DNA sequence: TGCGCCAGCAGGGGGGGTTACAATGAGCAGTTCTTC. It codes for CASRGGYNEQFF.

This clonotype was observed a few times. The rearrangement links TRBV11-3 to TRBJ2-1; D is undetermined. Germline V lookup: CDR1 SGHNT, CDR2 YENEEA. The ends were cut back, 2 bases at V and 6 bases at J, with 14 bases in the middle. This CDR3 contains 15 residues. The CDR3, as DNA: TGTGCCAGCAGCTTAAAAGGTAGCTTTGCCAATGAGCAGTTCTTC. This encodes CASSLKGSFANEQFF.

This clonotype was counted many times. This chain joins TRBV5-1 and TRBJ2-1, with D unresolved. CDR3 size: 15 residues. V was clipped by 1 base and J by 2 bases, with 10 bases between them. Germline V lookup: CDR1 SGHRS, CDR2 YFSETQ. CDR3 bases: TGCGCCAGCAGCTTGTCCAGCAATACCTACAATGAGCAGTTCTTC. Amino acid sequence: CASSLSSNTYNEQFF.

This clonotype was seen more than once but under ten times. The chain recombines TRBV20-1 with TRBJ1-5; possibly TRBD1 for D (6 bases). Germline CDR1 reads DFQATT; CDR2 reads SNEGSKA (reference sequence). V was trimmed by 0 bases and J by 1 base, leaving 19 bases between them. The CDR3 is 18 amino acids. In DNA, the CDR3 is TGCAGTGCTAGAGATGAGTACAGGGTAACAGGGAGCAATCAGCCCCAGCATTTT. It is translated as CSARDEYRVTGSNQPQHF.

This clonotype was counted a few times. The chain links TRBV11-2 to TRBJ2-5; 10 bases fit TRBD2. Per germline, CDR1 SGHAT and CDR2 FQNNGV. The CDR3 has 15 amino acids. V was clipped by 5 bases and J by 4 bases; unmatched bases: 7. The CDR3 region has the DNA TGTGCCAGCAGCCCCCAAGCGGGGGGGCTAGAGACCCAGTACTTC. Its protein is CASSPQAGGLETQYF.

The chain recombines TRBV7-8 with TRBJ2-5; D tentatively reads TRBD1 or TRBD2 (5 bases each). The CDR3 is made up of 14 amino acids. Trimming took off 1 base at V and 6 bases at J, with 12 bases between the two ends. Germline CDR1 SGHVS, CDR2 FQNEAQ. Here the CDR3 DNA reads TGTGCCAGCAGCTTAGATGAGGGGCTGAAGACCCAGTACTTC. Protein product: CASSLDEGLKTQYF.

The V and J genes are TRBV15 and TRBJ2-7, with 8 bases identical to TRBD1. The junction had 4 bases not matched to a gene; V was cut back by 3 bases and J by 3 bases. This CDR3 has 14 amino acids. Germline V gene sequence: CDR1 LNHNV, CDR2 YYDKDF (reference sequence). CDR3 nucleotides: TGTGCCACCAGCAGTAGACAGGGGTACTACGAGCAGTACTTC. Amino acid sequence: CATSSRQGYYEQYF.

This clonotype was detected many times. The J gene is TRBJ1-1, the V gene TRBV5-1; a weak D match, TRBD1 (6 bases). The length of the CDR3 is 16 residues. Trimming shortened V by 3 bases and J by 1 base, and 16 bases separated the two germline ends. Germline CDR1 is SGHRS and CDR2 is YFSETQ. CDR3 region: CASSWQQGLGNTEAFF. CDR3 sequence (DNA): TGCGCCAGCAGCTGGCAACAGGGATTGGGGAACACTGAAGCTTTCTTT.

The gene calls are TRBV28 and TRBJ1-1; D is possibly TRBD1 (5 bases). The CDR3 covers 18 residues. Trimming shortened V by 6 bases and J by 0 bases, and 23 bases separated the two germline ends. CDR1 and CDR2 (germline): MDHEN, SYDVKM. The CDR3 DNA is TGTGCCAGCAGCCGGGGCTTGCTGAGGAGGACAATGAACACTGAAGCTTTCTTT. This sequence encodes CASSRGLLRRTMNTEAFF.

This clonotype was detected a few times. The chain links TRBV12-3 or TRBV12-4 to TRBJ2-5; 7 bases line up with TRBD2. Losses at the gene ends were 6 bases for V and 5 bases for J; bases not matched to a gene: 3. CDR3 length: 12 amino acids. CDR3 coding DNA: TGTGCCAGCAGGGCCGGGGGGGAGACCCAGTACTTC. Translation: CASRAGGETQYF.

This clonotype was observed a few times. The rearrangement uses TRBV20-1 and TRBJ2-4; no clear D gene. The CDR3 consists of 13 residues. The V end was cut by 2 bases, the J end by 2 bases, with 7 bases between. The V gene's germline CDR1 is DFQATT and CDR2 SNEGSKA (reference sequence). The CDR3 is CSARLGTKNIQYF. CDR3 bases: TGCAGTGCTAGACTTGGGACCAAAAACATTCAGTACTTC.

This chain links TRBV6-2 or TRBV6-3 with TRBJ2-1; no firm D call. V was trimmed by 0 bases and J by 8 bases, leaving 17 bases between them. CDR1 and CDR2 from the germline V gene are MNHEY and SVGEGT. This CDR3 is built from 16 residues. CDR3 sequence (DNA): TGTGCCAGCAGTTACTCAATCGGTGCCTTAGGCGATGAGCAGTTCTTC. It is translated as CASSYSIGALGDEQFF.

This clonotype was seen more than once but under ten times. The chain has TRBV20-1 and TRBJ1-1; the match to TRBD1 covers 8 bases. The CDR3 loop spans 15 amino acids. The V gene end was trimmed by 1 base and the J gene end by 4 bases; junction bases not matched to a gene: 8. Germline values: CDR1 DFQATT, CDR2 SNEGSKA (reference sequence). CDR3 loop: CSARGRQGRTTEAFF. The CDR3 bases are TGCAGTGCTAGAGGCCGACAGGGGCGGACCACTGAAGCTTTCTTT.

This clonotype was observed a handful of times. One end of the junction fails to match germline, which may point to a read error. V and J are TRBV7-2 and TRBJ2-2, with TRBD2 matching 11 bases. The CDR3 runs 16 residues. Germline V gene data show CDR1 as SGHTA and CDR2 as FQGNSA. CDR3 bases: TGTGCCAGCAGCATAGCGGGGGGGCCTTTCCCCGGGGAGCTGTTTTTT. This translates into CASSIAGGPFPGELFF. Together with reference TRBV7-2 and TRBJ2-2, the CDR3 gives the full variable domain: GAGVSQSPSNKVTEKGKDVELRCDPISGHTALYWYRQSLGQGLEFLIYFQGNSAPDKSGLPSDRFSAERTGGSVSTLTIQRTQQEDSAVYLCASSIAGGPFPGELFFGEGSRLTVL.

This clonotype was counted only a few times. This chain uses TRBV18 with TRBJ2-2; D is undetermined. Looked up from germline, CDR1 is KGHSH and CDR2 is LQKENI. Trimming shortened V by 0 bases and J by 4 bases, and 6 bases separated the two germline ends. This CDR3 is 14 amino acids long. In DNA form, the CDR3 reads TGTGCCAGCTCACCACCGTCAGTCACCGGGGAGCTGTTTTTT. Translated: CASSPPSVTGELFF.

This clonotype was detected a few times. The DNA for the CDR3 is TGTGCCAGCAGCTCCCCCGTGGGGCGGGGGCGGTTTGATACGCAGTATTTT. This codes for CASSSPVGRGRFDTQYF. This sequence joins TRBV7-2 and TRBJ2-3, with D possibly being TRBD2 (7 bases). CDR3 length: 17 residues. Deletions cut 4 bases from V and 6 bases from J, with 23 bases between. The germline V gene has CDR1 SGHTA and CDR2 FQGNSA.